This T cell receptor (beta chain) comes out of a study of cytomegalovirus exposure and HLA in healthy donors. The PCR made use of 60 Vbeta and 13 Jbeta primers. Clones were read by immunoSEQ multiplex PCR, and TCRdb kept only the in-frame ones, dropping some. The sample yields about 180,000 clones, 70% to 80% seen once. CDR1 and CDR2 (germline): MNHEY, SVGAGI. This CDR3 is built from 16 residues. Trimming removed 0 bases from V and 1 base from J; junction bases left unmatched: 6. Findings and limits, study-wide: Some public TCRs appeared in many individuals, while most sequences were rare. Links to common viral pathogens appeared, in a later analysis, for several of the most significant clusters. What TCR beta sequences reportedly achieved was accurate prediction of HLA-A and HLA-B alleles in most subjects.

Likely unrecorded immune exposures existed in these nominally healthy donors. Of note for this clone: Its antigen is still unknown.

Sequencing was done on a sample of PBMCs. This chain links TRBV6-5 with TRBJ2-7, with 7 positions matching TRBD1. The receptor comes from a woman in her thirties or forties in good health and CMV-seronegative. The CDR3 region is CASSYSISRGSYEQYF. DNA for the CDR3: TGTGCCAGCAGTTACTCGATTTCCAGGGGGTCCTACGAGCAGTACTTC.